The source of this T cell receptor (beta chain) is a study of T cells after yellow fever vaccination (dated by TCRdb to about 2019). About the investigation overall: The SMART-Seq v4 Ultra Low Input RNA kit was used to prepare libraries from fractions with low cell numbers. To follow T-cell clones before and after both primary and booster YFV17D yellow fever vaccination, bulk TCR alpha and beta repertoires underwent longitudinal sequencing. Blood was drawn at multiple timepoints before and after primary and secondary immunization, with bulk PBMC replicates and cell subsets isolated. The cohort comprised two healthy male donors, one aged 18 to 30 and one aged 30 to 40 years.

Trimming removed 2 bases from V and 7 bases from J; the gene matches leave 7 bases unexplained. From cysteine to phenylalanine, the CDR3 is 14 amino acids long. Of all the DNA, just the CDR3 is kept, 42 bases in frame from base 1. The germline V gene gives CDR1 as SGHVS and CDR2 as FQNEAQ. The intended sense of this specimen's treatment or condition label: live attenuated yellow fever vaccine strain. At each blood-draw timepoint, two biological replicates of bulk PBMCs were obtained. A standard Ficoll-Paque protocol was used to isolate PBMCs from peripheral blood. TriZol was used to extract RNA from bulk PBMCs, CD4 and CD8 fractions, and dextramer-positive and dextramer-negative fractions. As for this clonotype: The antigen it recognizes is unknown. No much larger clone exists at a distance of one base, and base qualities are not known.

TCR cDNA was synthesized by 5'RACE template switching, which introduced a universal primer site and unique molecular identifiers. Priming of cDNA synthesis was performed from both the TCR alpha and TCR beta constant segments. Two PCR steps were used to amplify libraries, with sample barcodes and sequencing adapters being added in the second step. Sequencing of libraries was done on Illumina HiSeq 2500 (2x100 bp) or NovaSeq (2x150 bp). On the study's bioinformatics: MIGEC handled demultiplexing of reads and collapsing into UMI consensus sequences, while MiXCR performed V(D)J alignment. Using edgeR on replicate PBMC samples, clonotypes were called vaccine-responding if FDR was below 0.01 and the log2 fold change was above 5 up to day 15. Each bulk clonotype received a CD4 or CD8 identity based on whether the sequenced CD4 or CD8 repertoire contained that clonotype at higher abundance. Using fastp at Q25 and MiXCR, TCRdb reprocessed the public reads and kept productive beta chains. Rows with a matching CDR3 protein are joined into one entry that keeps the most common DNA and genes. TCRdb's processing, not the authors', yielded these V and J calls. The sample has hundreds of thousands of distinct CDR3 sequences on record, roughly 13% of them singletons. The ten largest clones add up to around 15% of the sample.

Overall study results and their limits: Compared with the primary T-cell response, the secondary T-cell response was weaker but faster, peaking on day 5 rather than day 15. A small share of clonotypes occurred in both CD4 and CD8 compartments, likely arising from convergent recombination. Only two donors were included in the study, so the extent to which the findings can be generalized is limited. After the booster, most clones that had expanded after primary vaccination were detected again (almost 97% of CD4 and 88% of CD8), suggesting broad maintenance of memory. Computational filtering was needed because FACS-sorted repertoires could contain abundant contaminating clonotypes from the bulk population.

The sequencing here drew on PBMCs, taken on the day of the yellow fever booster vaccination. This clonotype was obtained from a man between 25 and 39 years old who received the YFV17D yellow fever vaccine. The chain is assembled from TRBV7-8 and TRBJ2-5; 7 central nucleotides agree with TRBD2. CDR3 reads: CASSLTWEGWTQYF. The DNA sequence follows: TGTGCCAGCAGCTTAACTTGGGAGGGTTGGACCCAGTACTTC.